A single sample is the source of the 12 T cell receptor delta chains below, sequenced in a study of gamma delta lymphoproliferative disorders and STAT genes. Genomic DNA from isolated PBMCs served as the sequencing template. TCRdb made new clone calls on the multiplex PCR reads using CATT. The table includes about 1,600 delta-chain clones, more than 0.9% detected once. The specimen sequenced was blood. These receptors came from a human donor in good health.

Worth noting for this clone: The protein TCRdb lists belongs to a much larger clone and differs from this DNA's translation at residue 12, which points to a read error; the protein shown is made from the DNA. The V and J genes are TRDV2 and TRDJ1; 7 positions agree with TRDD3. Germline CDR1 GEAIGNYY, CDR2 EKD. The CDR3 length is 16 residues. CDR3 loop: CACDTGWGVTTNKLIF. For the CDR3, the DNA is TGTGCCTGTGACACCGGCTGGGGGGTCACCACCAATAAACTCATCTTT.

The sample holds a few counts of this clone. This likely reflects a read error, since a far larger clone is one base away. Other nucleotide sequences in the sample specify the same CDR3. The V gene is TRDV2, the J gene TRDJ1; tentatively, D is TRDD3 (6 bases). CDR1 and CDR2 from the germline V gene are GEAIGNYY and EKD. CDR3 length: 15 residues. The CDR3 coding sequence is TGTGCCTGTGACGACCTGGGGTCTCACACCGACAAACTCATCTTT. Amino acid sequence: CACDDLGSHTDKLIF.

In its sample, this clone was seen many times. TCRdb's protein, taken from a much larger clone, differs from this DNA's translation at residue 14, likely owing to a read error; the protein displayed comes from the DNA. This chain links TRDV1 with TRDJ1, with 11 bases identical to TRDD3. J lost 4 bases, V lost 2 bases, and 15 bases had no gene match. CDR1 is TSWWSYY and CDR2 is QGS in the germline V gene. This CDR3 region has 19 residues. CDR3 bases: TGTGCTCTTGGGGAATTTCCCTCATTGGGGGATACGCAAATCGATAAACTCATCTTT. The encoded protein is CALGEFPSLGDTQIDKLIF.

This clone was recorded at least ten times. The TCRdb protein, from a much larger clone, departs from this DNA's translation at residue 14, likely by read error; the protein shown derives from the DNA. The chain uses TRDV2 and TRDJ1; 7 bases agree with TRDD3. Germline V gene lookup returns CDR1 GEAIGNYY and CDR2 EKD. CDR3 length: 16 residues. In nucleotides, the CDR3 is TGTGCCTGTGACACCGGCTGGGGGGTCACCACCGATAAACCCATCTTT. Translated, it gives CACDTGWGVTTDKPIF.

In this sample, this clone turned up a few times. This likely stems from a read error, as it lies one base from a far larger clone. In the same sample, other DNA sequences code for this CDR3. The chain joins TRDV2 to TRDJ1; TRDD3 agrees at 9 bases. This CDR3 comprises 20 residues. Per the germline V gene, CDR1 is GEAIGNYY and CDR2 is EKD. CDR3 bases: TGTGCCTGTGACACCGTTCCTACGTCCTTACTTGCTGGGGGATCGAATAAGCTCATCTTT. Protein: CACDTVPTSLLAGGSNKLIF.

Many counts were recorded for this clone. TCRdb's listed protein matches a much larger clone and diverges from this DNA's translation at residue 13, likely through a read error; the protein shown comes from the DNA. V gene TRDV1 combines with J gene TRDJ1; the match to TRDD3 covers 11 bases. The CDR3 extends over 19 amino acids. CDR1 is TSWWSYY and CDR2 is QGS in the germline V gene. The ends lost 2 bases at V and 2 bases at J; junction bases unmatched: 13. Here the CDR3 DNA reads TGTGCTCTTGGGGAATTTCCCTCATTGGGGGATACGCGAACCGATAAACTCATCTTT. It codes for CALGEFPSLGDTRTDKLIF.

A remark on this clone: TCRdb lists the protein of a much larger clone for this DNA, which differs at residue 10, so this is likely a read error; the protein given here is translated from the DNA itself. The chain employs TRDV2 and TRDJ1, with 9 positions matching TRDD3. CDR1 and CDR2 from the germline V gene are GEAIGNYY and EKD. Trimming took 0 bases from V and 0 from J; bases not matched to a gene: 4. This CDR3 spans 16 amino acids. In nucleotides, the CDR3 is TGTGCCTGTGACACCGTTGGGGATACGAACACCGATAAACTCATCTTT. Amino acid sequence: CACDTVGDTNTDKLIF.

This clone was counted only a few times. The protein held in TCRdb is that of a much larger clone and does not match this DNA's translation at residue 4, likely because of a read error; the protein shown is translated from the DNA. The chain carries TRDV2 and TRDJ1, with 9 bases that match TRDD3. V was pared by 5 bases and J by 0 bases, with 15 bases of the junction left unmatched. Germline-derived CDR1 and CDR2 are GEAIGNYY and EKD. CDR3 length equals 18 residues. This CDR3 reads CACVGLAVGDKYTDKLIF. In DNA, the CDR3 is TGTGCCTGTGTAGGTCTTGCGGTGGGGGATAAGTACACCGATAAACTCATCTTT.

This clone was seen only a few times. Translating this DNA gives a protein that differs at residue 10 from the TCRdb one, which belongs to a much larger clone; a read error is likely, and the protein shown is this translation. The chain has TRDV2 and TRDJ3; 9 bases align to TRDD3. This CDR3 has 20 residues. Trimming took 3 bases from V and 0 from J; bases not matched to a gene: 11. Germline V CDR1 and CDR2: GEAIGNYY, EKD. CDR3 region: CACDPTGGTGSSWDTRQMFF. The CDR3 nucleotides read TGTGCCTGTGACCCTACTGGGGGAACCGGGAGCTCCTGGGACACCCGACAGATGTTTTTC.

For this clone: The protein given by TCRdb reflects a much larger clone and differs at residue 7 from this DNA's translation, likely from a read error; the protein shown is the DNA's translation. The chain employs TRDV1 and TRDJ1, with 8 bases identical to TRDD3. V shed 0 bases and J 0 bases; nucleotides not matched to a gene: 30. CDR1 is TSWWSYY and CDR2 is QGS in the germline V gene. CDR3 length: 25 residues. CDR3 coding DNA: TGTGCTCTTGGGGAACTACGTCTATATCCTAAACTGGGGGTTATCAGGGTTCCGAACACCGATAAACTCATCTTT. Translating gives CALGELRLYPKLGVIRVPNTDKLIF.

There are a few counts of this clone. Translating this DNA gives a protein that differs at residue 18 from the TCRdb one, which belongs to a much larger clone; a read error is likely, and the protein shown is this translation. The J gene is uncalled and the V gene is TRDV1; the tabulated D call, TRDD3, remains unverified against the DNA. The V gene's germline CDR1 is TSWWSYY and CDR2 QGS. CDR3 length: 20 residues. The CDR3 DNA is TGTGCTCTTGGGCCAGAGTTCTTCCTACGAAGGGTTATAGGGGCAGCACAAATCTTCTTT. Translation: CALGPEFFLRRVIGAAQIFF.

About this clone: The protein that TCRdb holds for this DNA derives from a much larger clone and differs from the translated DNA at residue 16, which likely indicates a read error; the protein shown here is translated from the DNA. The chain is built from TRDV1 and TRDJ2; 8 bases map to TRDD2. The CDR3 is 20 amino acids. CDR1 TSWWSYY and CDR2 QGS come from the germline V gene. Trimming cost V 5 bases and J 9 bases; bases outside gene matches: 26. CDR3 amino acids: CALGPEFFLRRVIGATQLFF. The CDR3 nucleotides are TGTGCTCTTGGGCCAGAGTTCTTCCTACGAAGGGTTATAGGGGCAACACAACTCTTCTTT.